The 13 T cell receptor beta chains listed next were all sequenced from one sample in a study of response to subunit inactivated influenza vaccine. TCRdb itself ran the RT-PCR reads through MiXCR, one entry per CDR3 protein. The table records 630,000 or so distinct CDR3 sequences, approximately 14% of them present only once. Here the sequenced sample was PBMCs from blood, taken roughly 13 days after vaccination. The receptor set was obtained from a man aged 45-65 years who received an inactivated influenza vaccine.

CDR3 protein: CASSSWTGYYEQYF. The CDR3 DNA is TGTGCCAGCAGCTCTTGGACAGGCTACTACGAGCAGTACTTC. The rearrangement joins TRBV7-9 to TRBJ2-7; 7 bases align to TRBD1. CDR1 SEHNR and CDR2 FQNEAQ come from the germline V gene (reference sequence). CDR3 length equals 14 residues. The J segment lost 3 bases and the V segment lost 4 bases, leaving 6 bases of the junction unmatched.

The rearrangement links TRBV4-2 to TRBJ2-5; D gene unclear. V lost 3 bases and J lost 3, with 5 bases in between. CDR1 LGHNA and CDR2 YNFKEQ come from the germline V gene. The CDR3 loop spans 12 amino acids. The CDR3 DNA follows: TGTGCCAGCAGCCAGGTAGAAGAGACCCAGTACTTC. Protein: CASSQVEETQYF.

This clonotype was recorded at least ten times. The rearrangement links TRBV5-1 to TRBJ2-4, with D perhaps matching TRBD1 or TRBD2 (6 bases each). The CDR3 loop spans 12 amino acids. Germline V gives CDR1 SGHRS, CDR2 YFSETQ. Trimming took off 6 bases at V and 7 bases at J, with 11 bases between the two ends. CDR3 in DNA: TGCGCCAGCAAGGGGGGAGGCAACATTCAGTACTTC. Protein sequence: CASKGGGNIQYF.

The rearrangement uses TRBV5-8 and TRBJ2-7; D remains ambiguous. Germline V gives CDR1 SGHTS, CDR2 YDEGEE. The germline V and J ends were trimmed by 7 bases and 2 bases, with 16 bases remaining between them. This CDR3 comprises 14 residues. The CDR3 DNA sequence: TGTGCCAGCTCCCCGGTAGTTCCCCCCTACGAGCAGTACTTC. Protein sequence: CASSPVVPPYEQYF.

The chain joins TRBV4-2 to TRBJ1-2, with D tentatively TRBD1 (6 bases). Germline loops: CDR1 LGHNA, CDR2 YNFKEQ. The CDR3 contains 12 residues. Trimming pared 4 bases from V and 7 bases from J, leaving 10 bases between. The CDR3 region is CASSRGAVGYTF. CDR3 coding DNA: TGTGCCAGCAGCCGGGGGGCGGTTGGCTACACCTTC.

This clonotype has a handful of counts. The J gene is TRBJ2-1, the V gene TRBV3-1, with D hard to call. The CDR3 loop spans 17 amino acids. CDR1 and CDR2 (germline): LGHDT, YNNKEL (reference sequence). Trimming pared 0 bases from V and 0 bases from J, leaving 12 bases between. The CDR3: CASSQEVGSSSYNEQFF. CDR3 coding DNA: TGTGCCAGCAGCCAAGAGGTGGGGTCCAGCTCCTACAATGAGCAGTTCTTC.

This clonotype was counted at least ten times. The chain recombines TRBV20-1 with TRBJ2-7; D is ambiguous. CDR1 is DFQATT, CDR2 SNEGSKA, per germline (reference sequence). Trimming took off 6 bases at V and 6 bases at J, with 15 bases between the two ends. The CDR3 runs 12 residues. The CDR3 region has the DNA TGCAGTGCCTGTAGTTCGTGGGGCGAGCAGTACTTC. As protein: CSACSSWGEQYF.

The chain links TRBV25-1 to TRBJ2-7, with D hard to call. The V end lost 6 bases, the J end lost 3 bases, and 6 bases lay between the germline ends. Germline values: CDR1 MGHDK, CDR2 SYGVNS. This CDR3 region has 11 residues. The CDR3 nucleotides are TGTGCCAGCAGGGTATACTACGAGCAGTACTTC. As protein: CASRVYYEQYF.

The sample holds many counts of this clonotype. The DNA of the CDR3 is TGTGCCACGACGGACGGCCTGGACTATGGCTACACCTTC. Protein product: CATTDGLDYGYTF. The chain has TRBV2 and TRBJ1-2; no reliable D call. The CDR3 is made up of 13 amino acids. From germline, CDR1 is SNHLY and CDR2 FYNNEI. V lost 10 bases and J 3 bases, leaving 15 bases between the germline ends.

In this sample, this clonotype turned up many times. The junction shows a germline mismatch at one end, possibly a read error. The V gene is TRBV5-1, the J gene TRBJ1-1, with 7 bases that match TRBD1. CDR1 is SGHRS and CDR2 is YFSETQ in the germline V gene. The length of the CDR3 is 14 residues. The CDR3 here is CASSLAGGGTEAFF. The CDR3 DNA reads as TGTGCCAGCAGCTTGGCAGGGGGAGGCACTGAAGCTTTCTTT.

Only a few counts were recorded for this clonotype. The chain combines TRBV4-2 with TRBJ2-1; possibly TRBD2 for D (6 bases). V was shortened by 5 bases and J by 5 bases, with 16 bases between the two germline ends. Germline values: CDR1 LGHNA, CDR2 YNFKEQ. The CDR3 spans 15 residues. The CDR3 bases are TGTGCCAGCAGCGGAGAACTAGCTGGGCACAATGAGCAGTTCTTC. It is translated as CASSGELAGHNEQFF.

The chain carries TRBV12-3 or TRBV12-4 and TRBJ1-5; D is undetermined. This CDR3 region has 15 residues. Trimming stripped 3 bases from V and 0 bases from J, with 9 bases between. The DNA of the CDR3 is TGTGCCAGCAGTTTTGGTAGTAATAGCAATCAGCCCCAGCATTTT. As protein: CASSFGSNSNQPQHF.

In regard to this clonotype: The junction does not match germline at one end; this may be a read error. This rearrangement joins TRBV29-1 to TRBJ1-2, with D perhaps matching TRBD1 (5 bases). The CDR3 spans 14 residues. CDR1 SQVTM and CDR2 ANQGSEA come from the germline V gene. The CDR3 reads CSVEVLGRKNGYTF. In DNA form, the CDR3 reads TGCAGCGTGGAAGTACTGGGACGGAAAAATGGCTACACCTTC.